The present T cell receptor beta chain was sequenced within a study of identical twins. Findings of the study overall: Twin sharing of out-of-frame TCR alpha was underestimated by models in monozygotic pairs. Cross-sectional statistics underpinned the conclusions; the same donors were not followed.

cDNA molecules carried unique molecular identifiers, and template switching added a universal primer site. Each CDR3 protein gets one entry after TCRdb re-called the 5' RACE reads with MiXCR. The repertoire includes about 430,000 distinct CDR3 sequences, approximately 17% of them detected once, and less than 15% sits in the top ten. The table lists this clonotype with many counts. Its antigen is not identified. This clonotype originated in a man aged 45-65 years in good health. Sequencing used naive T cells sorted from blood.

CDR3 DNA: TGTGCCAGCAGCTTAGGGGACAGGGGAAATCAGTACTTC. Its translation is CASSLGDRGNQYF. The chain links TRBV7-9 to TRBJ2-7; TRBD1 aligns across 10 bases. The CDR3 totals 13 residues. Per germline, CDR1 SEHNR and CDR2 FQNEAQ (reference sequence). The junction had 4 bases not matched to a gene; V was cut back by 1 base and J by 10 bases.